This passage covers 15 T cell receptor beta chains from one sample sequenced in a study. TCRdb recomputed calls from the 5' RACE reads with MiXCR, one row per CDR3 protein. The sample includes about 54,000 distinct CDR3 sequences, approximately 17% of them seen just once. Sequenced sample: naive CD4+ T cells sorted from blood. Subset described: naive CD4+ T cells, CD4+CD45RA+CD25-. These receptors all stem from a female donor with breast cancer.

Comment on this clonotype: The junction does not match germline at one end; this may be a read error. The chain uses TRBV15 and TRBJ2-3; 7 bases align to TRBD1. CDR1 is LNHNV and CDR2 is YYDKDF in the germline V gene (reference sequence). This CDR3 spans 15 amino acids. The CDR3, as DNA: TGTGTCACCAGCAGACGACAGGGACGGCCAGATACGCAGTATTTT. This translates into CVTSRRQGRPDTQYF.

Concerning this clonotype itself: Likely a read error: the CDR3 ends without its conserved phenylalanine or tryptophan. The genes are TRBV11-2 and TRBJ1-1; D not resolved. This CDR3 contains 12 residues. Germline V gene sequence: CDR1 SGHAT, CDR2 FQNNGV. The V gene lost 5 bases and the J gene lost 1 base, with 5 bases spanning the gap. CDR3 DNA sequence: TGTGCCAGCAGCAAACCGAACACTGAAGCTTTCCTT. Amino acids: CASSKPNTEAFL.

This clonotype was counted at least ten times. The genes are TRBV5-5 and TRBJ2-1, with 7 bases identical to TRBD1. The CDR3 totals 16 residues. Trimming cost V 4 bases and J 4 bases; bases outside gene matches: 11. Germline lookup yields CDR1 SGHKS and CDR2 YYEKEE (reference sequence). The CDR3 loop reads CASSTVDRLGYNEQFF. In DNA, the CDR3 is TGTGCCAGCAGCACCGTGGACAGGTTGGGGTACAATGAGCAGTTCTTC.

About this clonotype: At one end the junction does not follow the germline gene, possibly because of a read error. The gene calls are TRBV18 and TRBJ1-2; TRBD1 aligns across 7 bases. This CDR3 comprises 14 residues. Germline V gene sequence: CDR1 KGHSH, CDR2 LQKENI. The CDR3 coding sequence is TGTGCCAGCCCACCGGGACAGCCCTCCTATGGCTACACCTTC. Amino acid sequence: CASPPGQPSYGYTF.

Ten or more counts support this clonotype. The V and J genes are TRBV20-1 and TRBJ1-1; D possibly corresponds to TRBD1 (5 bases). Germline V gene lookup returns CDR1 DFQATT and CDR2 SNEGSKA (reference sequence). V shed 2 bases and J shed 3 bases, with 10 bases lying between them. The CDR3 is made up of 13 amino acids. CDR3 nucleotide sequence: TGCAGTGCTAGACCGGGGACGGACACTGAAGCTTTCTTT. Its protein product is CSARPGTDTEAFF.

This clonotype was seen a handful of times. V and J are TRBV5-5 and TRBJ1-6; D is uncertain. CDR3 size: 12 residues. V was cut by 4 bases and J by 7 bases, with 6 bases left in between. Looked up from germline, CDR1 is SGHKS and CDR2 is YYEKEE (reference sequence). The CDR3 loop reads CASSNWNSPLHF. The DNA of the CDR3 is TGTGCCAGCAGCAATTGGAATTCACCCCTCCACTTT.

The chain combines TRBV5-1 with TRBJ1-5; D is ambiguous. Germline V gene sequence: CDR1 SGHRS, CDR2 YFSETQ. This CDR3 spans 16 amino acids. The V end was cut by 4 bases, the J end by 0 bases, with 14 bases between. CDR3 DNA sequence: TGCGCCAGCAGCCAGAAAGACACATATAGCAATCAGCCCCAGCATTTT. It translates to CASSQKDTYSNQPQHF.

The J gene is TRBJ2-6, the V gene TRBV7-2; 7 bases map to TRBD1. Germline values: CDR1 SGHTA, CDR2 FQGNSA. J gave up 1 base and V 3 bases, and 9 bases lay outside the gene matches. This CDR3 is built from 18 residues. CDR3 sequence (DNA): TGTGCCAGCAGCTTGATCCGGGACAGTGCATCTGGGGCCAACGTCCTGACTTTC. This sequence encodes CASSLIRDSASGANVLTF.

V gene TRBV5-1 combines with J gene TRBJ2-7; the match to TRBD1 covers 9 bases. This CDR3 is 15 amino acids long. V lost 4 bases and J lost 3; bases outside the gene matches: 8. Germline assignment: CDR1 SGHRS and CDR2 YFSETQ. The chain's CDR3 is CASSRTGTGIYEQYF. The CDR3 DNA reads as TGCGCCAGCAGCAGGACCGGGACAGGGATCTACGAGCAGTACTTC.

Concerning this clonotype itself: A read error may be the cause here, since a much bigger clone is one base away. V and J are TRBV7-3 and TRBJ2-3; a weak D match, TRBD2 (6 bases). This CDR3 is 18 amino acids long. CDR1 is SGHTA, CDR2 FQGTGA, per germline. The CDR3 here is CASSVTTGLSASTDTQYF. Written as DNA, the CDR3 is TGTGCCAGCAGCGTAACGACGGGACTTAGTGCTAGCACAGATACGCAGTATTTT.

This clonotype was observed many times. CDR3 amino acids: CASSLAGAYNEQFF. DNA for the CDR3: TGTGCCAGCAGCTTAGCGGGGGCGTACAATGAGCAGTTCTTC. The rearrangement links TRBV7-2 to TRBJ2-1; D possibly corresponds to TRBD1 (6 bases). Per germline, CDR1 SGHTA and CDR2 FQGNSA. The CDR3 is made up of 14 amino acids. Trimming shortened V by 0 bases and J by 4 bases, and 7 bases separated the two germline ends.

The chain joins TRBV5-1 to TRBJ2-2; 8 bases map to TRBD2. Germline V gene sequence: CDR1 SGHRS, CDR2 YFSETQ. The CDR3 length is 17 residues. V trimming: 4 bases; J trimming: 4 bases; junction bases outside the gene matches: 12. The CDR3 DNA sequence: TGCGCCAGCAGCCCCGGTCTTCGGGAGGGCGTCACCGGGGAGCTGTTTTTT. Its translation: CASSPGLREGVTGELFF.

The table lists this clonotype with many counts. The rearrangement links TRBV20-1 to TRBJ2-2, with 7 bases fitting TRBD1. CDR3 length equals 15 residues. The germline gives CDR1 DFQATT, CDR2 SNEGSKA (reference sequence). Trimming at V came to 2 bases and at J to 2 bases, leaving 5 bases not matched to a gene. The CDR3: CSARKGALNTGELFF. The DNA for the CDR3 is TGCAGTGCTAGAAAGGGGGCTCTTAACACCGGGGAGCTGTTTTTT.

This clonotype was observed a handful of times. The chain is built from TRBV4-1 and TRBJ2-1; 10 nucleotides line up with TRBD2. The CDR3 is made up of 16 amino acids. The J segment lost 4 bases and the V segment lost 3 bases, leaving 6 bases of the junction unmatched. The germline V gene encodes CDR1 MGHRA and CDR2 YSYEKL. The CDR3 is CASSHPGLARYNEQFF. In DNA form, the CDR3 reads TGCGCCAGCAGCCATCCGGGACTAGCGAGATACAATGAGCAGTTCTTC.

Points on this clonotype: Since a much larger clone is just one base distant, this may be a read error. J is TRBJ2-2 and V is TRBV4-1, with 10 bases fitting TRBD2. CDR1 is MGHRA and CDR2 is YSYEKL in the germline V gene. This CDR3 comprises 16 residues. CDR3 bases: TGCGCCAGCCTCAGATCTAGCGGGAGATGCACCGGGGAGCCGTTTTTT. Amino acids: CASLRSSGRCTGEPFF.